This T cell receptor beta chain appears in the sequencing data of a study of shared clonotypes between healthy human individuals. None of the donors, who were healthy HIV-negative adults, had recently had acute infections or vaccinations. The study's findings and limits: Against clonotypes common to all four donors, non-shared ones had lower generation probabilities.

Regarding this clone: Its matching antigen is unknown.

The germline V gene has CDR1 SGHKS and CDR2 YYEKEE (reference sequence). The CDR3 consists of 12 residues. V lost 4 bases, J lost 11 bases, and 15 bases lay in between. The assay was immunoSEQ multiplex PCR, and TCRdb's table has in-frame clones only and misses some. The sample has over a million clones, around 76% seen once. This chain links TRBV5-5 with TRBJ1-1; D is perhaps TRBD1 (5 bases). The clonotype originates from a man younger than 35 in good health. The specimen sequenced was memory CD4+ T cells sorted from blood. As for subset: CD45RA-negative fraction. CDR3 sequence: CASSLSGLLAFF. The CDR3, as DNA: TGTGCCAGCAGCCTATCAGGGTTATTGGCTTTCTTT.